This T cell receptor beta chain was sequenced during a study of OX40 agonist ivuxolimab in advanced cancers. Looking at the study overall: Ivuxolimab was a fully human IgG2 agonistic monoclonal antibody targeting the costimulatory receptor OX40 (CD134). Peripheral TCRbeta sequencing was intended to test whether TCR sequence diversity was altered and clonal T-cell expansion was caused by ivuxolimab. Patients were allowed to have had prior anti-PD-1, anti-PD-L1 or anti-CTLA-4 therapy, and 40% to 45% of the dose-escalation patients had previously received checkpoint inhibitors. In the dose-escalation cohort, 82.7% of patients were male, and the mean age was about 55 years, with a range of roughly 23 to 85. Partial responses occurred in three dose-escalation patients, of whom one had hepatocellular carcinoma and two had cutaneous melanoma. Of the roughly 52 dose-escalation patients, hepatocellular carcinoma was present in about 20, melanoma in roughly 15, renal cell carcinoma in 9 and head and neck cancer in 9. The paper reports the monotherapy dose-escalation portion (N ≈ 50 patients) of the phase I ivuxolimab trial. Intravenous ivuxolimab was administered to patients every 2 weeks at six dose levels: 0.01, 0.1, 0.3, 1.5, 3 and 10 mg/kg. What the work shows at the level of the full study, not this receptor alone: At doses of 0.1 to 3.0 mg/kg, clonal expansion of both CD4+ and CD8+ T cells in blood was seen between baseline and week 6. In partial responders in the 0.1-3.0 mg/kg groups, normalized peripheral clonal expansion was found to be among the lowest, especially among CD8+ T cells. Low levels of normalized T-cell clonal expansion were also seen in some patients who did not respond. After ivuxolimab, CD8+ T cells had more expanded clones than CD4+ T cells on average. The antigen specificity of the clonally expanded peripheral T cells was not determined.

Patients with a history of autoimmune disease or receiving systemic immunosuppression were excluded from the trial. Peripheral blood for TCR sequencing was drawn from every dose cohort at baseline, at cycle 4 day 1 and at cycle 7 day 1. The samples were drawn from a first-in-human, open-label, multicenter phase I dose-escalation trial of ivuxolimab. The trial enrolled adults with locally advanced or metastatic head and neck squamous cell, hepatocellular, melanoma or renal cell carcinoma. Before TCR sequencing, CD4+ and CD8+ T cells were separately sorted from peripheral blood. The sample holds one count of this clone. The clone's antigen remains unknown. Nothing much larger sits one base from this clone, and base qualities are not available. CDR1 and CDR2, per the germline V gene, are MNHEY and SVGAGI. From its cysteine to its phenylalanine, the CDR3 spans 14 amino acids. Only the CDR3 DNA stays, 42 bases, in frame from base 1. The V end gives up 4 bases and the J end 3 bases, leaving 6 bases in the junction not matched to a gene.

Genomic DNA was isolated from the sorted cells so that the TCRbeta CDR3 region could be sequenced. TCRbeta CDR3 regions were sequenced using the immunoSEQ Assay. TCRdb limited this immuneACCESS table to in-frame rearrangements with V and J called. A share of clones is missing; checked studies link under half to unresolved V genes, and the rest is unexplained. Within this sample are some 60,000 clones, with under 95% of them counted one time only. The ten biggest clones cover roughly 13% of the sample. Sequenced material: CD4+ or CD8+ T cells sorted from blood, taken in a trial of the OX40 agonist ivuxolimab. The chain couples TRBV6-5 to TRBJ2-7, with 7 bases in between that match TRBD1. This TCR came from an adult with an advanced solid tumor such as melanoma, head and neck, liver or kidney cancer. The CDR3 protein sequence reads: CASSSGQALYEQYF. The DNA sequence reads TGTGCCAGCAGTTCAGGACAGGCCCTCTACGAGCAGTACTTC.